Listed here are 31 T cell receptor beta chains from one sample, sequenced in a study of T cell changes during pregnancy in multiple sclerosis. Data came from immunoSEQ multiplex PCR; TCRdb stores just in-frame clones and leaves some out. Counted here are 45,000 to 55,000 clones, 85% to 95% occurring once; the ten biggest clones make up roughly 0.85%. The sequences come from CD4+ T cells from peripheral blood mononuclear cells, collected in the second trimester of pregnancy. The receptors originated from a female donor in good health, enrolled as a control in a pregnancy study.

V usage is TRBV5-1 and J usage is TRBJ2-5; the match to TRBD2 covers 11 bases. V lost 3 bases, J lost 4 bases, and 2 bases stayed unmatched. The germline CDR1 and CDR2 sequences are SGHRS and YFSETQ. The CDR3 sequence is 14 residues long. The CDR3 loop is CASSSTSGGETQYF. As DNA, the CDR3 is TGCGCCAGCAGCTCCACTAGCGGGGGAGAGACCCAGTACTTC.

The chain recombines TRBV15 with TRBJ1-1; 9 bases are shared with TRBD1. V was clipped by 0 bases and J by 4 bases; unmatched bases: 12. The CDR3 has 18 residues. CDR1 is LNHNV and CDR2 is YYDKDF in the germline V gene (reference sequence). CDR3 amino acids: CATSRDIPRGQGFTEAFF. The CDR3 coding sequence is TGTGCCACCAGCAGAGATATCCCCCGGGGACAGGGTTTCACTGAAGCTTTCTTT.

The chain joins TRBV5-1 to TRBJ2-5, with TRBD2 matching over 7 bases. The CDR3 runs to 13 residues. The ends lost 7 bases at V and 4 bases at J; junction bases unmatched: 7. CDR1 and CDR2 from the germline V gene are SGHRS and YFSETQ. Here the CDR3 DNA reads TGCGCCAGCTCGGGAGGCGGGCGAGAGACCCAGTACTTC. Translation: CASSGGGRETQYF.

For the CDR3, the DNA is TGTGCCAGCTCCCAGACCAAGGGGGAAGAGACCCAGTACTTC. Amino acid sequence: CASSQTKGEETQYF. This chain joins TRBV18 and TRBJ2-5, with a weak D call TRBD1 (6 bases). V lost 6 bases and J 3 bases, leaving 14 bases between the germline ends. The germline CDR1 and CDR2 sequences are KGHSH and LQKENI. This CDR3 contains 14 residues. Full variable domain (missing parts from reference TRBV18 and TRBJ2-5): NAGVMQNPRHLVRRRGQEARLRCSPMKGHSHVYWYRQLPEEGLKFMVYLQKENIIDESGMPKERFSAEFPKEGPSILRIQQVVRGDSAAYFCASSQTKGEETQYFGPGTRLLVL.

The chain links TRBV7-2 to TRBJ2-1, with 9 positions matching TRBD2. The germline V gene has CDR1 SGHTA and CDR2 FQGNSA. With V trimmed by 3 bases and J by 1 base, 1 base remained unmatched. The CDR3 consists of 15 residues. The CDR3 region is CASSFLAGSYNEQFF. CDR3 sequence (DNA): TGTGCCAGCAGCTTCCTAGCGGGGTCCTACAATGAGCAGTTCTTC.

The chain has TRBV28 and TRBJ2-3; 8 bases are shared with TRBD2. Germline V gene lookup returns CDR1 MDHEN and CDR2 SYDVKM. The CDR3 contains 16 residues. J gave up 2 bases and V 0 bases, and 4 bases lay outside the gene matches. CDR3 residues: CASSLWKRGITDTQYF. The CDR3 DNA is TGTGCCAGCAGTTTATGGAAGCGGGGGATCACAGATACGCAGTATTTT.

CDR3 nucleotide sequence: TGTGCCAGCAGCTTAGGACAGTGGGAGACCCAGTACTTC. Its translation: CASSLGQWETQYF. The genes are TRBV7-9 and TRBJ2-5; tentative D call: TRBD1 (5 bases). This CDR3 is built from 13 residues. V shed 1 base and J shed 5 bases, with 8 bases lying between them. Germline V gene lookup returns CDR1 SEHNR and CDR2 FQNEAQ (reference sequence).

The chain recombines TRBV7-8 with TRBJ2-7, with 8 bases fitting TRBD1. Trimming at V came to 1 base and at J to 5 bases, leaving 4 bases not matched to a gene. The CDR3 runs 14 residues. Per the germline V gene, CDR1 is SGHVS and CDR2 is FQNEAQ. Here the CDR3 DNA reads TGTGCCAGCAGCTTAGGCCAGGGGGCACACGAGCAGTACTTC. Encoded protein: CASSLGQGAHEQYF.

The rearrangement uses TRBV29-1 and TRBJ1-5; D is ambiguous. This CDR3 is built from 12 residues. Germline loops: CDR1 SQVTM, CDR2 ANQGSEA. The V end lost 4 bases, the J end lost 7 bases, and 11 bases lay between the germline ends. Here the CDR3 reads CSVGGSGQPQHF. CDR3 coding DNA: TGCAGCGTTGGTGGATCCGGGCAGCCCCAGCATTTT.

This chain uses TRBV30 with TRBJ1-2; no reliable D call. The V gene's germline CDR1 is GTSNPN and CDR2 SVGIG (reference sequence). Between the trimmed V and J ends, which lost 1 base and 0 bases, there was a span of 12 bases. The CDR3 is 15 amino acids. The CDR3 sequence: CAWSGGNSPNYGYTF. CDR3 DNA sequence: TGTGCCTGGAGTGGTGGAAACAGTCCTAACTATGGCTACACCTTC.

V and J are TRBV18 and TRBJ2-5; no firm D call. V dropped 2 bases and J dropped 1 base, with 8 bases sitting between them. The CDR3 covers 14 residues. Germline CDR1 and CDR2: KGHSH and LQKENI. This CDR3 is CASSPGAIQETQYF. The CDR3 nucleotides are TGTGCCAGCTCACCAGGAGCTATCCAAGAGACCCAGTACTTC.

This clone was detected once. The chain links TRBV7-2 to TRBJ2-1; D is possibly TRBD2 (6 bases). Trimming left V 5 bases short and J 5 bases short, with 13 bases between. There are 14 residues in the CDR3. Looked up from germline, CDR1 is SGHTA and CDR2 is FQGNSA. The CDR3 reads CASSPRGWNNEQFF. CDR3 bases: TGTGCCAGCAGCCCCCGGGGGTGGAACAATGAGCAGTTCTTC.

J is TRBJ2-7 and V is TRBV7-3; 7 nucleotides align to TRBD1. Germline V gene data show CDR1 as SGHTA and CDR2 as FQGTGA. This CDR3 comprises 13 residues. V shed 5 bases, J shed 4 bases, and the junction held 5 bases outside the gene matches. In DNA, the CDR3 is TGTGCCAGCAGCGCCTCAGGGGGTTACGAGCAGTACTTC. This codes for CASSASGGYEQYF.

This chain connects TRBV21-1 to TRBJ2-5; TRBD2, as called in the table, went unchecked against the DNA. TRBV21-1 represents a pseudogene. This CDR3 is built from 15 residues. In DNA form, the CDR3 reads TGTGCCAGCACCCAGTACCGGGAGGGCCGAGAGACCCAGTACTTC. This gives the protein CASTQYREGRETQYF.

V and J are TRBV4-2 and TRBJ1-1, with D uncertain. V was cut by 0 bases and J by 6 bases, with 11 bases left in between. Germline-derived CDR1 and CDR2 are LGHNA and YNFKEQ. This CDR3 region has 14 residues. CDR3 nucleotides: TGTGCCAGCAGCCAAGATTCCAACAGTGCTGAAGCTTTCTTT. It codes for CASSQDSNSAEAFF.

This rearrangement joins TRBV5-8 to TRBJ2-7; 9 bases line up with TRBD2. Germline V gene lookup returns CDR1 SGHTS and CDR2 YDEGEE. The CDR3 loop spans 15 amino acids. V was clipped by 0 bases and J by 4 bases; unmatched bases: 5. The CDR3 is CASSLEGTSLYEQYF. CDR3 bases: TGTGCCAGCAGCTTGGAAGGGACTAGCTTGTACGAGCAGTACTTC.

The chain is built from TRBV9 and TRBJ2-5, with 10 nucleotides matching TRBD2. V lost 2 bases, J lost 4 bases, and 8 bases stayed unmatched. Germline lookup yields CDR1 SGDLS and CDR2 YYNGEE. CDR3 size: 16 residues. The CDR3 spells CASSVSGGRLAETQYF. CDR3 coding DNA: TGTGCCAGCAGCGTTAGCGGGGGGCGCTTGGCAGAGACCCAGTACTTC. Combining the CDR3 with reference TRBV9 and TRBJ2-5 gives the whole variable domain DSGVTQTPKHLITATGQRVTLRCSPRSGDLSVYWYQQSLDQGLQFLIQYYNGEERAKGNILERFSAQQFPDLHSELNLSSLELGDSALYFCASSVSGGRLAETQYFGPGTRLLVL.

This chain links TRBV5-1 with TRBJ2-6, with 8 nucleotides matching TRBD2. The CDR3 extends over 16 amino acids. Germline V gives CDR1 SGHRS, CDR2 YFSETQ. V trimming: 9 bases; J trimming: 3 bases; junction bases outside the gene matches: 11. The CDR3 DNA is TGCGCCACCAGGAGTAGCGGGACTTTTGGGGCCAACGTCCTGACTTTC. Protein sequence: CATRSSGTFGANVLTF.

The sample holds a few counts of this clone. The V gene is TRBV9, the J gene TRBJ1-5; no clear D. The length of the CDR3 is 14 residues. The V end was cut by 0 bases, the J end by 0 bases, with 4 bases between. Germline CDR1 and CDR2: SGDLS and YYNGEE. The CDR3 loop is CASSVDGSNQPQHF. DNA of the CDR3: TGTGCCAGCAGCGTAGACGGTAGCAATCAGCCCCAGCATTTT.

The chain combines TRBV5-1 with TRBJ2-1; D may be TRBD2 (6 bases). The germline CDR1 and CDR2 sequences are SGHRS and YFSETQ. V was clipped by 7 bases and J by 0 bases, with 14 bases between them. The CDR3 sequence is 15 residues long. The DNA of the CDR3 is TGCGCCAGCTTCTTAGCGGCAAGCTCCTACAATGAGCAGTTCTTC. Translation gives CASFLAASSYNEQFF.

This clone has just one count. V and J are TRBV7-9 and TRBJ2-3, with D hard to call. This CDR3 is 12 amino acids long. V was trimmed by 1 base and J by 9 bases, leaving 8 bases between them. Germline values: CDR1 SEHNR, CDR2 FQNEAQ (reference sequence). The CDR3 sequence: CASSLDGSTQYF. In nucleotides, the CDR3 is TGTGCCAGCAGCTTAGACGGTTCCACGCAGTATTTT.

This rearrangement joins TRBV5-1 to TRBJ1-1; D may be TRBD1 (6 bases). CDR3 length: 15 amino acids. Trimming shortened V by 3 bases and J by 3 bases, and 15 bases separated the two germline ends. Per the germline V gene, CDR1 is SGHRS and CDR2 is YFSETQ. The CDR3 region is CASSSGNRDDTEAFF. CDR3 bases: TGCGCCAGCAGCTCGGGAAACAGGGATGACACTGAAGCTTTCTTT. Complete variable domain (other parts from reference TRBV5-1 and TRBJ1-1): KAGVTQTPRYLIKTRGQQVTLSCSPISGHRSVSWYQQTPGQGLQFLFEYFSETQRNKGNFPGRFSGRQFSNSRSEMNVSTLELGDSALYLCASSSGNRDDTEAFFGQGTRLTVV.

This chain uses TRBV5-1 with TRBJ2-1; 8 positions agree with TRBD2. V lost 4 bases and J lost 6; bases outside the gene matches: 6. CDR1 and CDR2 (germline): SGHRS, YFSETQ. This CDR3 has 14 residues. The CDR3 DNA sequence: TGCGCCAGCAGCCCCGGACTAGCCCCCAATGAGCAGTTCTTC. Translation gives CASSPGLAPNEQFF.

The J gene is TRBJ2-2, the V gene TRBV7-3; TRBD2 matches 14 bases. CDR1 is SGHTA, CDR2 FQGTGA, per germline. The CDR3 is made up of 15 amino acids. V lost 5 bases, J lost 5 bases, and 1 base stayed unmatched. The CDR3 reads CASSGTSGRTGELFF. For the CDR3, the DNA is TGTGCCAGCAGCGGGACTAGCGGGAGAACCGGGGAGCTGTTTTTT.

The CDR3 DNA reads as TGTGCCAGCAGCTTGGGACTAGCGGGAATTCAAACCGGGGAGCTGTTTTTT. Amino acids: CASSLGLAGIQTGELFF. The V and J genes are TRBV5-4 and TRBJ2-2; 11 bases are shared with TRBD2. Unmatched junction bases numbered 6, after V lost 0 bases and J lost 5 bases. Per the germline V gene, CDR1 is SGHNT and CDR2 is YYREEE (reference sequence). The CDR3 length is 17 residues.

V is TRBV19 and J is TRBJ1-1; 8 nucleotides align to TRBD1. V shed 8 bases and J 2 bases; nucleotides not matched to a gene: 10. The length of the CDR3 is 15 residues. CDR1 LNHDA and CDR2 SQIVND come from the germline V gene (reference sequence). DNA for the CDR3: TGTGCCAGTCGGAGTGGACAGGGACAAAACACTGAAGCTTTCTTT. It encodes CASRSGQGQNTEAFF.

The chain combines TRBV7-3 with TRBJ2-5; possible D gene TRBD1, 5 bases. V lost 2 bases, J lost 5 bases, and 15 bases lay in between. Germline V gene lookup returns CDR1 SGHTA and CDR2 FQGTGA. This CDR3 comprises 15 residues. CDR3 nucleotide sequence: TGTGCCAGCAGCTTATCTCGGACACACGTGGAGACCCAGTACTTC. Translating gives CASSLSRTHVETQYF.

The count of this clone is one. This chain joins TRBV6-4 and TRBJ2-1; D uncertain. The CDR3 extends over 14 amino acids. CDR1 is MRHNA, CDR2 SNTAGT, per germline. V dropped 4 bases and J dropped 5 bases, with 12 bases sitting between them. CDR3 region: CASSALARDNEQFF. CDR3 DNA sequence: TGTGCCAGCAGTGCACTTGCCCGGGACAATGAGCAGTTCTTC.

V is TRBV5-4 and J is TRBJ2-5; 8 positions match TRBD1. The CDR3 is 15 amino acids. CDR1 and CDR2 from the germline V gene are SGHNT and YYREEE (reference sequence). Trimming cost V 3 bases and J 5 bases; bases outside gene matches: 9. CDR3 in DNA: TGTGCCAGCAGCTCGGGACAGGAACAAGGGGAGACCCAGTACTTC. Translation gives CASSSGQEQGETQYF.

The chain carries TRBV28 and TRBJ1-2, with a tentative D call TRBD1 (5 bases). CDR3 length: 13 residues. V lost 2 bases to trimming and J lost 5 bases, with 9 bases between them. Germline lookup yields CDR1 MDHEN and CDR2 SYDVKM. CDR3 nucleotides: TGTGCCAGCAGTTTACCACAGGAGTATGGCTACACCTTC. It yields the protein CASSLPQEYGYTF.

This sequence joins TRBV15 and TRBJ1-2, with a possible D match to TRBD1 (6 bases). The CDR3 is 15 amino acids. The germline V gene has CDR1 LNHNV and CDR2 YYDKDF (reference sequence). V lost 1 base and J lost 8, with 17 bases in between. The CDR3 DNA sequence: TGTGCCACCAGCAGAGGCGTTACAGGGAGTTACGGCTACACCTTC. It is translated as CATSRGVTGSYGYTF.